This is a list of T cell receptor beta chains from one sample in a study of T cells in Graves' hyperthyroidism and ophthalmopathy. TCRdb redid the calling of the multiplex PCR reads with MiXCR, one entry per CDR3 protein. The sample carries around 500,000 distinct CDR3 sequences, about an eighth recorded once. Source material: blood. The receptors were gathered from a woman aged 18-29 years with Graves' hyperthyroidism. Each CDR3 is given with its conserved first and last residue. Fields, in order: J gene, D gene, V gene, clone size, CDR3 protein, CDR3 DNA. The D gene is left open where the match is weak. The size field is filled for only some rows; it gives once, few, many or a size class.

>TRBJ2-1|TRBD2|TRBV11-1|.
CASSQRTSANEQFF
TGTGCCAGCAGCCAACGGACTAGCGCCAATGAGCAGTTCTTC
>TRBJ1-5|.|TRBV19|.
CASNIPRGGYQPQHF
TGTGCCAGTAATATACCACGTGGAGGGTATCAGCCCCAGCATTTT
>TRBJ1-5|TRBD1|TRBV5-8|many
CASSYRGPQPQHF
TGTGCCAGCAGCTACAGGGGCCCTCAGCCCCAGCATTTT
>TRBJ1-1|.|TRBV11-2|many
CASSLGVSSTEAFF
TGTGCCAGCAGCTTAGGGGTCAGTAGCACTGAAGCTTTCTTT
>TRBJ2-5|.|TRBV19|few
CASSEPFGTGRQETQYF
TGTGCCAGTAGTGAACCGTTTGGGACTGGAAGGCAAGAGACCCAGTACTTC
>TRBJ2-5|TRBD2|TRBV7-8|.
CASRSTGLEVRETQYF
TGTGCCAGCAGGTCTACGGGACTAGAGGTCCGGGAGACCCAGTACTTC
>TRBJ2-7|.|TRBV12-3/TRBV12-4|many
CASSLTYEQYF
TGTGCCAGCAGTCTCACCTACGAGCAGTACTTC
>TRBJ2-1|TRBD2|TRBV20-1|many
CSASDGRGDNEQFF
TGCAGTGCTAGTGACGGGAGGGGGGACAATGAGCAGTTCTTC
>TRBJ1-1|.|TRBV15|many
CATSRDPGNTEAFF
TGTGCCACCAGCAGAGATCCCGGAAACACTGAAGCTTTCTTT
>TRBJ2-7|TRBD2|TRBV28|.
CASSSLAGIYEQYF
TGTGCCAGCAGTTCTCTAGCGGGTATTTACGAGCAGTACTTC
>TRBJ2-1|.|TRBV28|many
CASSFDQAAEYNEQFF
TGTGCCAGCAGTTTCGACCAAGCCGCTGAATACAATGAGCAGTTCTTC
>TRBJ2-3|.|TRBV6-9|.
CASSDIRGARDTQYF
TGCGCCAGCAGTGATATCCGGGGGGCGAGGGATACGCAGTATTTT
>TRBJ2-1|TRBD2|TRBV7-9|.
CASTPRSGSSYNEQFF
TGTGCCAGCACCCCGCGTAGCGGGAGCTCCTACAATGAGCAGTTCTTC
>TRBJ1-1|.|TRBV19|many
CASTSRGMNTEAFF
TGTGCCAGTACCTCGAGGGGTATGAACACTGAAGCTTTCTTT
>TRBJ1-2|.|TRBV18|many
CASSPGVTDYGYTF
TGTGCCAGCTCACCAGGAGTTACAGACTATGGCTACACCTTC
>TRBJ2-7|.|TRBV12-3/TRBV12-4|many
CASSLGGGPLYEQYF
TGTGCCAGCAGTTTAGGAGGCGGCCCGCTCTACGAGCAGTACTTC
>TRBJ2-3|TRBD2|TRBV19|many
CASRASGSTDTQYF
TGTGCCAGTAGGGCTAGCGGGAGCACAGATACGCAGTATTTT
>TRBJ2-1|TRBD2|TRBV7-3|many
CASSLQRGSSYNEQFF
TGTGCCAGCAGCCTCCAGCGGGGGAGCTCCTACAATGAGCAGTTCTTC
>TRBJ1-1|.|TRBV5-1|.
CASSSGDSYTEAFF
TGCGCCAGCAGCTCGGGAGATTCTTACACTGAAGCTTTCTTT
>TRBJ1-4|.|TRBV12-5|many
CASGLVLREANEKLFF
TGTGCTAGTGGTTTGGTATTACGGGAGGCTAATGAAAAACTGTTTTTT
>TRBJ2-5|TRBD1|TRBV12-3/TRBV12-4|many
CASRFPGGAETQYF
TGTGCCAGCAGATTCCCAGGGGGCGCAGAGACCCAGTACTTC
>TRBJ2-7|TRBD2|TRBV7-2|few
CASSPSGSLPYEQYF
TGTGCCAGCAGCCCGAGCGGGAGTCTGCCCTACGAGCAGTACTTC
>TRBJ1-5|.|TRBV12-3/TRBV12-4|many
CASSLSGRQPQHF
TGTGCCAGCAGTTTGAGCGGGCGTCAGCCCCAGCATTTT
>TRBJ2-5|.|TRBV4-1|many
CASSQLLQETQYF
TGCGCCAGCAGCCAACTACTCCAAGAGACCCAGTACTTC
>TRBJ2-5|.|TRBV27|many
CASRPTGRETQYF
TGTGCCAGCAGACCTACAGGGAGGGAGACCCAGTACTTC
>TRBJ2-1|TRBD1|TRBV10-3|few
CAIGDRVSYNEQFF
TGTGCCATCGGGGACAGGGTCTCCTACAATGAGCAGTTCTTC
>TRBJ2-1|.|TRBV6-5|many
CASSYSRDSNIDEQFF
TGTGCCAGCAGTTACTCGAGGGATTCTAACATCGATGAGCAGTTCTTC
>TRBJ2-2|.|TRBV6-1|many
CASISDKTNTGELFF
TGTGCCAGCATTTCGGACAAAACGAACACCGGGGAGCTGTTTTTT
>TRBJ1-2|.|TRBV10-3|many
CAISAREEDGYTF
TGTGCCATCAGTGCCAGGGAGGAGGATGGCTACACCTTC
>TRBJ1-5|.|TRBV27|many
CASSVSTGGGQPQHF
TGTGCCAGCAGTGTTAGTACGGGGGGCGGTCAGCCCCAGCATTTT
>TRBJ2-3|.|TRBV4-1|.
CASSHTPEASTDTQYF
TGCGCCAGCAGCCATACCCCCGAGGCTAGCACAGATACGCAGTATTTT
>TRBJ1-5|.|TRBV19|few
CASSVGYSNQPQHF
TGTGCCAGTAGTGTAGGATATAGCAATCAGCCCCAGCATTTT
>TRBJ2-5|.|TRBV11-3|many
CASRPGSGLQETQYF
TGTGCCAGCAGACCCGGGAGCGGACTGCAAGAGACCCAGTACTTC
>TRBJ2-3|TRBD2|TRBV11-3|many
CASSWGGLLSTDTQYF
TGTGCCAGCAGCTGGGGGGGACTCCTTAGCACAGATACGCAGTATTTT
>TRBJ1-2|.|TRBV11-1|many
CASSLGFANYGYTF
TGTGCCAGCAGCTTAGGTTTTGCGAACTATGGCTACACCTTC
>TRBJ2-2|.|TRBV19|.
CASSHQNTGELFF
TGTGCCAGTAGTCATCAGAACACCGGGGAGCTGTTTTTT
>TRBJ2-5|TRBD1|TRBV18|many
CASSPLDRGETQYF
TGTGCCAGCTCACCCTTGGACAGGGGAGAGACCCAGTACTTC
>TRBJ1-5|TRBD1|TRBV27|few
CASSFQGANQPQHF
TGTGCCAGCAGTTTCCAGGGGGCTAATCAGCCCCAGCATTTT
>TRBJ1-1|.|TRBV5-4|.
CASSLVGGWDTEAFF
TGTGCCAGCAGCTTGGTGGGAGGGTGGGACACTGAAGCTTTCTTT
>TRBJ2-1|.|TRBV18|many
CASSPQGQYNEQFF
TGTGCCAGCTCACCACAGGGACAATACAATGAGCAGTTCTTC
>TRBJ2-3|TRBD2|TRBV12-3/TRBV12-4|many
CASSGGLAGVDTQYF
TGTGCCAGCAGTGGGGGACTAGCGGGAGTAGATACGCAGTATTTT
>TRBJ2-1|.|TRBV27|many
CASHNGLSSSKFF
TGTGCCAGCCATAACGGGTTAAGCTCATCGAAGTTCTTC
>TRBJ2-1|TRBD2|TRBV6-2/TRBV6-3|.
CASTPLTSGRWYEQFF
TGTGCCAGCACTCCACTTACTAGCGGGAGATGGTATGAGCAGTTCTTC
>TRBJ2-1|.|TRBV6-6|many
CASSYRRRGPNNEQFF
TGTGCCAGCAGTTACCGTCGAAGGGGCCCCAACAATGAGCAGTTCTTC
>TRBJ2-7|TRBD2|TRBV20-1|.
CSARHEGGSIYEQYF
TGCAGTGCCAGGCATGAAGGCGGGAGTATCTACGAGCAGTACTTC
>TRBJ1-2|TRBD1|TRBV5-1|.
CASSLEQGARGYTF
TGCGCCAGCAGCTTGGAACAGGGGGCGAGGGGCTACACCTTC
>TRBJ2-7|TRBD1|TRBV12-3/TRBV12-4|many
CASKTGDSYEQYF
TGTGCCAGTAAAACAGGGGATTCCTACGAGCAGTACTTC
>TRBJ2-2|.|TRBV12-3/TRBV12-4|many
CASSLTGSNTGELFF
TGTGCCAGCAGTTTAACAGGGTCGAACACCGGGGAGCTGTTTTTT
>TRBJ2-1|TRBD2|TRBV20-1|.
CSAQITSEYNEQFF
TGCAGTGCTCAAATTACTAGCGAATACAATGAGCAGTTCTTC
>TRBJ2-1|TRBD1|TRBV7-9|many
CASSRTGVYNEQFF
TGTGCCAGCAGCCGGACAGGCGTCTACAATGAGCAGTTCTTC
>TRBJ2-2|.|TRBV12-3/TRBV12-4|many
CASSPGAGELFF
TGTGCCAGCAGCCCAGGGGCCGGGGAGCTGTTTTTT
>TRBJ2-7|.|TRBV20-1|many
CSATKPGSYEQYF
TGCAGTGCTACCAAACCGGGGAGCTACGAGCAGTACTTC
>TRBJ1-2|.|TRBV2|.
CASIGIRVHYGYTF
TGTGCCAGCATTGGAATCAGGGTGCACTATGGCTACACCTTC